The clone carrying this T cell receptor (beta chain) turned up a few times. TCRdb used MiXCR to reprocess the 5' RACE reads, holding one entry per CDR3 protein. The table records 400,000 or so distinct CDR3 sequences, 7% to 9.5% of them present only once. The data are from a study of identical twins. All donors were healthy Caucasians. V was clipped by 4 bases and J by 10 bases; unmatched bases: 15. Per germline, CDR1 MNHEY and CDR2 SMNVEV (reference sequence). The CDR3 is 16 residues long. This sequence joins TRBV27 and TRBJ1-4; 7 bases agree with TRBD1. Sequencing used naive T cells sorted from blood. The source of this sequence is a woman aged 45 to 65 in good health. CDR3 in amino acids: CASSSYMGQPGGKLFF. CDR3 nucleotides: TGTGCCAGCAGTTCATATATGGGACAGCCGGGGGGAAAACTGTTTTTT.